A single sample is the source of the 9 T cell receptor beta chains below, sequenced in a study of cytomegalovirus exposure and HLA in healthy donors. The PCR had 60 Vbeta and 13 Jbeta primers. Libraries were prepared by immunoSEQ multiplex PCR; TCRdb keeps only in-frame clonotypes and omits some of them. The sample holds fewer than 250,000 clones, about 85% seen once. The sequencing input was PBMCs. The receptors derive from a human donor in good health.

Of note for this clone: A junction end diverges from the germline sequence, so it may reflect a read error. V is TRBV7-9 and J is TRBJ1-4; D uncertain. From germline, CDR1 is SEHNR and CDR2 FQNEAQ (reference sequence). The CDR3 totals 12 residues. CDR3 amino acids: CSSSTFGEKLFF. The CDR3, as DNA: TGTTCCAGCAGTACCTTCGGGGAAAAACTGTTTTTT. Using reference TRBV7-9 and TRBJ1-4 for the parts outside the CDR3, the full variable domain is DTGVSQNPRHKITKRGQNVTFRCDPISEHNRLYWYRQTLGQGPEFLTYFQNEAQLEKSRLLSDRFSAERPKGSFSTLEIQRTEQGDSAMYLCSSSTFGEKLFFGSGTQLSVL.

Turning to this clone: Other DNA sequences in this specimen translate into the identical CDR3. This CDR3 is CASTRNNEQFF. The CDR3 DNA sequence: TGTGCCAGCACTAGAAACAATGAGCAGTTCTTC. J is TRBJ2-1 and V is TRBV2; D gene uncertain. V gave up 7 bases and J gave up 5 bases, with 6 bases separating them. From germline, CDR1 is SNHLY and CDR2 FYNNEI. CDR3 length: 11 residues.

The rearrangement joins TRBV29-1 to TRBJ2-7, with a weak D call TRBD1 (6 bases). Germline assignment: CDR1 SQVTM and CDR2 ANQGSEA. The CDR3 contains 13 residues. Trimming took off 5 bases at V and 1 base at J, with 12 bases between the two ends. CDR3 region: CSVMDRGSYEQYF. DNA of the CDR3: TGCAGCGTTATGGACAGAGGATCCTACGAGCAGTACTTC.

This chain links TRBV30 with TRBJ2-1, with 8 bases lining up with TRBD2. CDR3 length: 18 residues. Germline lookup yields CDR1 GTSNPN and CDR2 SVGIG (reference sequence). V trimming: 1 base; J trimming: 0 bases; junction bases outside the gene matches: 11. CDR3 DNA sequence: TGTGCCTGGAGTGCCATCATAGCGGGAAGAAGCTCCTACAATGAGCAGTTCTTC. Residues: CAWSAIIAGRSSYNEQFF.

This chain joins TRBV7-2 and TRBJ1-1; 8 nucleotides align to TRBD1. This CDR3 is 13 amino acids long. Unmatched junction bases numbered 7, after V lost 5 bases and J lost 8 bases. Germline V gene data show CDR1 as SGHTA and CDR2 as FQGNSA. The CDR3 is CASSIIRDREAFF. The CDR3, as DNA: TGTGCCAGCAGCATTATCCGGGACAGGGAAGCTTTCTTT.

CDR3 protein: CSGEGDEKTQYF. CDR3 nucleotide sequence: TGCAGCGGAGAGGGAGATGAAAAGACCCAGTACTTC. The chain couples TRBV29-1 to TRBJ2-5; possible D gene TRBD2, 5 bases. Germline loops: CDR1 SQVTM, CDR2 ANQGSEA. The CDR3 is made up of 12 amino acids. V lost 7 bases to trimming and J lost 6 bases, with 15 bases between them. Combining the CDR3 with reference TRBV29-1 and TRBJ2-5 gives the whole variable domain SAVISQKPSRDICQRGTSLTIQCQVDSQVTMMFWYRQQPGQSLTLIATANQGSEATYESGFVIDKFPISRPNLTFSTLTVSNMSPEDSSIYLCSGEGDEKTQYFGPGTRLLVL.

The chain couples TRBV2 to TRBJ2-1; 9 nucleotides align to TRBD2. The CDR3 loop spans 14 amino acids. Germline values: CDR1 SNHLY, CDR2 FYNNEI. The junction had 11 bases not matched to a gene; V was cut back by 8 bases and J by 9 bases. The CDR3 DNA is TGTGCCAGCTCCCTGGGCGGGAGGGCCGGTGAGCAGTTCTTC. Its protein product is CASSLGGRAGEQFF.

This clone was observed once. This chain joins TRBV7-9 and TRBJ1-2, with D uncertain. Germline V gene lookup returns CDR1 SEHNR and CDR2 FQNEAQ (reference sequence). V gave up 0 bases and J gave up 7 bases, with 9 bases separating them. The CDR3 is 13 amino acids. The CDR3: CASSLAPQAGYTF. CDR3 coding DNA: TGTGCCAGCAGCTTAGCGCCTCAGGCTGGCTACACCTTC.

J is TRBJ1-2 and V is TRBV7-2, with a tentative D call TRBD1 (5 bases). CDR1 SGHTA and CDR2 FQGNSA come from the germline V gene. V lost 2 bases and J 1 base, leaving 5 bases between the germline ends. This CDR3 is 13 amino acids long. As DNA, the CDR3 is TGTGCCAGCAGCTTACAGGGTAACTATGGCTACACCTTC. It is translated as CASSLQGNYGYTF.